The 17 T cell receptor beta chains below were found in one sample sequenced in a study of spatial heterogeneity in lung cancer (dated 2019 in TCRdb). The time point tag for this specimen amounts to: sample taken at primary tumor resection. TCR sequencing used whole RNA extracted from tumor and nontumor lung tissue, or from cryopreserved PBMC samples, without cell sorting. Receptor amplification or capture employed 5' RACE. The sequencer listed for this sample is NextSeq 500. The public reads were reprocessed in TCRdb via fastp at Q25 and MiXCR, keeping in-frame beta chains. Rows are unified per CDR3 protein, each entry keeping the most common DNA and genes. Across this sample there are about 15,000 distinct CDR3 sequences, with approximately 10% seen only once. The top ten constitute 34% of the sample. Material: PBMCs, obtained at surgery. These receptors all come from a female donor with early-stage non-small cell lung cancer.

Concerning this clonotype: A much larger clone lies a single base off, so this may be a read error. This rearrangement joins TRBV6-5 to TRBJ2-2; either TRBD1 or TRBD2 may supply D (5 bases each). The CDR3 totals 13 residues. Germline CDR1 is MNHEY and CDR2 is SVGAGI. The DNA for the CDR3 is TGTGCCAGCAGTTACTCTGGGGTAGGGGAGCTGCTTTTT. Residues: CASSYSGVGELLF.

This clonotype was detected ten times or more. V and J are TRBV19 and TRBJ2-5, with D possibly called TRBD1 or TRBD2 (5 bases each). The germline gives CDR1 LNHDA, CDR2 SQIVND (reference sequence). V was trimmed by 8 bases and J by 0 bases, leaving 7 bases between them. CDR3 length equals 12 residues. The CDR3, as DNA: TGTGCCAGTTCGGGACACCAAGAGACCCAGTACTTC. Translating gives CASSGHQETQYF.

This clonotype is labeled as medium-sized. This chain connects TRBV2 to TRBJ2-3; 12 bases agree with TRBD2. Germline V gene sequence: CDR1 SNHLY, CDR2 FYNNEI. V shed 6 bases and J 5 bases; nucleotides not matched to a gene: 15. The CDR3 covers 18 residues. The CDR3 spells CASREGLAGFSRGDTQYF. CDR3 in DNA: TGTGCCAGCAGGGAGGGACTAGCGGGTTTCTCTCGTGGAGATACGCAGTATTTT.

This clonotype was observed many times. The rearrangement uses TRBV19 and TRBJ1-5; the D gene is possibly TRBD1 (6 bases). The CDR3 is 18 residues long. CDR1 is LNHDA and CDR2 is SQIVND in the germline V gene (reference sequence). V lost 4 bases and J 3 bases, leaving 22 bases between the germline ends. The CDR3 loop reads CASSTQTSTGQHNQPQHF. The DNA of the CDR3 is TGTGCCAGTAGTACCCAAACCAGCACCGGACAGCACAATCAGCCCCAGCATTTT.

This clonotype was recorded at least ten times. The J gene is TRBJ1-4, the V gene TRBV29-1; D is undetermined. This CDR3 contains 16 residues. The V gene lost 3 bases and the J gene lost 1 base, with 15 bases spanning the gap. The germline V gene has CDR1 SQVTM and CDR2 ANQGSEA. The CDR3 sequence: CSVEASGLGTNEKLFF. The CDR3, as DNA: TGCAGCGTTGAGGCCAGTGGGTTGGGAACTAATGAAAAACTGTTTTTT.

This clonotype was picked up many times. The rearrangement joins TRBV6-5 to TRBJ2-1; D possibly uses TRBD1 or TRBD2 (5 bases each). Germline V gives CDR1 MNHEY, CDR2 SVGAGI. Trimming left V 6 bases short and J 3 bases short, with 18 bases between. The CDR3 extends over 16 amino acids. CDR3 nucleotides: TGTGCCAGCAGCCCACCCCGAGGGGAGCGCTACAATGAGCAGTTCTTC. Translated: CASSPPRGERYNEQFF.

The chain links TRBV6-1 to TRBJ1-5; no firm D call. Trimming cost V 3 bases and J 7 bases, with 7 bases left between them. CDR1 MNHNS and CDR2 SASEGT come from the germline V gene. The length of the CDR3 is 12 residues. The CDR3 coding sequence is TGTGCCAGCAGTGACCTTAAGCAGCCCCAGCATTTT. This translates into CASSDLKQPQHF.

This clonotype was observed many times. The V gene is TRBV7-3, the J gene TRBJ2-5; 8 positions agree with TRBD2. Germline CDR1 and CDR2: SGHTA and FQGTGA. V dropped 1 base and J dropped 2; count of bases not matched to a gene: 3. The CDR3 extends over 15 amino acids. CDR3 sequence reads: CASSLIAGTQETQYF. DNA of the CDR3: TGTGCCAGCAGCTTAATAGCGGGGACTCAAGAGACCCAGTACTTC.

J is TRBJ2-5 and V is TRBV29-1; D not resolved. The CDR3 has 12 residues. CDR1 SQVTM and CDR2 ANQGSEA come from the germline V gene. Trimming took 0 bases from V and 2 from J, leaving 4 bases between them. CDR3 coding DNA: TGCAGCGTTGAAGAGATACAAGAGACCCAGTACTTC. It is translated as CSVEEIQETQYF.

Sample share makes this clonotype medium-sized. The rearrangement uses TRBV23-1 and TRBJ2-7; 10 bases line up with TRBD2. TRBV23-1 is flagged as an ORF with uncertain function. CDR3 length: 16 residues. The J segment lost 3 bases and the V segment lost 2 bases, leaving 7 bases of the junction unmatched. Written as DNA, the CDR3 is TGCGCCAGCAGTCAAACCCTCCTAGCGGGGGACTACGAGCAGTACTTC. Encoded protein: CASSQTLLAGDYEQYF.

This clonotype was recorded many times. The chain has TRBV19 and TRBJ1-3; 10 nucleotides line up with TRBD1. The germline CDR1 and CDR2 sequences are LNHDA and SQIVND (reference sequence). The V and J ends lost 4 bases and 0 bases, in that order; junction bases with no gene match: 9. This CDR3 spans 18 amino acids. CDR3 nucleotides: TGTGCCAGTAGTACCGACAGGGGGCCGGGAAGCTCTGGAAACACCATATATTTT. Its protein product is CASSTDRGPGSSGNTIYF.

The sample holds many counts of this clonotype. The rearrangement joins TRBV12-3 or TRBV12-4 to TRBJ2-7; 11 bases map to TRBD2. V dropped 4 bases and J dropped 4; count of bases not matched to a gene: 6. CDR3 length equals 15 residues. The CDR3 coding sequence is TGTGCCAGCAGTTCGGCTAGCGGGGGGAAATACGAGCAGTACTTC. It is translated as CASSSASGGKYEQYF.

V and J are TRBV5-8 and TRBJ1-4; 9 positions match TRBD1. The J segment lost 6 bases and the V segment lost 4 bases, leaving 10 bases of the junction unmatched. The CDR3 runs to 16 residues. CDR1 and CDR2 from the germline V gene are SGHTS and YDEGEE. The CDR3 DNA follows: TGTGCCAGCAGCCCGGGACAGGGAGTAGTGTATGAAAAACTGTTTTTT. The encoded protein is CASSPGQGVVYEKLFF. Complete variable domain (other parts from reference TRBV5-8 and TRBJ1-4): EAGVTQSPTHLIKTRGQQATLRCSPISGHTSVYWYQQALGLGLQFLLWYDEGEERNRGNFPPRFSGRQFPNYSSELNVNALELEDSALYLCASSPGQGVVYEKLFFGSGTQLSVL.

This clonotype was found many times. The V call is TRBV2, the J call TRBJ1-2, with TRBD1 matching over 7 bases. V was clipped by 3 bases and J by 4 bases; unmatched bases: 8. CDR3 length: 15 residues. Germline V gene lookup returns CDR1 SNHLY and CDR2 FYNNEI. CDR3 residues: CASSDGQAGSYGYTF. The DNA for the CDR3 is TGTGCCAGCAGTGATGGACAGGCGGGGAGCTATGGCTACACCTTC.

The sample holds a few counts of this clonotype. The V call is TRBV5-1, the J call TRBJ1-6; 11 nucleotides match TRBD1. Losses at the gene ends were 3 bases for V and 13 bases for J; bases not matched to a gene: 6. The CDR3 covers 14 residues. Germline V lookup: CDR1 SGHRS, CDR2 YFSETQ. CDR3 in amino acids: CASSSGQGESPLHF. CDR3 nucleotide sequence: TGCGCCAGCAGCTCGGGACAGGGGGAATCCCCCCTCCACTTT.

This clonotype was counted many times. CDR3 sequence reads: CASNMGLAGGGTDTQYF. The CDR3 nucleotides are TGTGCCAGCAATATGGGACTAGCGGGCGGGGGCACAGATACGCAGTATTTT. V gene TRBV12-3 or TRBV12-4 combines with J gene TRBJ2-3; 12 nucleotides line up with TRBD2. This CDR3 is 17 amino acids long. Trimming took 7 bases from V and 1 from J; bases not matched to a gene: 9.

There are many counts of this clonotype. The DNA for the CDR3 is TGCAGCGTTGTCGCAGGCCGGGAGGCCCAGTACTTC. Residues: CSVVAGREAQYF. The V call is TRBV29-1, the J call TRBJ2-5; 7 positions match TRBD2. This CDR3 region has 12 residues. Losses at the gene ends were 4 bases for V and 9 bases for J; bases not matched to a gene: 8. Germline V gives CDR1 SQVTM, CDR2 ANQGSEA. Full variable domain (outside the CDR3, taken from reference TRBV29-1 and TRBJ2-5): SAVISQKPSRDICQRGTSLTIQCQVDSQVTMMFWYRQQPGQSLTLIATANQGSEATYESGFVIDKFPISRPNLTFSTLTVSNMSPEDSSIYLCSVVAGREAQYFGPGTRLLVL.